The 26 T cell receptor beta chains listed next were all sequenced from one sample in a study of patients and donors after allogeneic stem cell transplantation. MiXCR was run by TCRdb on the RT-PCR reads, yielding one entry per CDR3 protein. The data contain 150,000 to 200,000 distinct CDR3 sequences, roughly 24% of them seen just once; the ten biggest clones take up 25% to 30%. The specimen was blood, either unsorted or a sorted T cell fraction (not recorded which). The receptor set was obtained from a human donor who was either an allogeneic HSCT recipient or a stem cell or donor lymphocyte infusion donor (not recorded which). It is not recorded whose cells these are; they may come from a transplant donor.

This clonotype was counted only a few times. This chain joins TRBV20-1 and TRBJ2-1; 12 bases fit TRBD2. Trimming at V came to 6 bases and at J to 10 bases, leaving 10 bases not matched to a gene. In germline, CDR1 is DFQATT, CDR2 SNEGSKA (reference sequence). CDR3 length equals 14 residues. Here the CDR3 DNA reads TGCAGTGCCACTAAGACTAGCGGGAGAAGCGAGCAGTTCTTC. Its protein product is CSATKTSGRSEQFF.

This clonotype was observed a handful of times. The chain uses TRBV5-1 and TRBJ2-5; tentative D call: TRBD1 (6 bases). The CDR3 is 14 residues long. Germline V lookup: CDR1 SGHRS, CDR2 YFSETQ. Trimming stripped 0 bases from V and 3 bases from J, with 9 bases between. The chain's CDR3 is CASSLARTEETQYF. The CDR3 DNA is TGCGCCAGCAGCTTGGCTCGGACAGAAGAGACCCAGTACTTC.

The chain links TRBV6-1 to TRBJ2-7; TRBD1 agrees at 7 bases. This CDR3 has 14 amino acids. J gave up 2 bases and V 4 bases, and 5 bases lay outside the gene matches. Germline CDR1 reads MNHNS; CDR2 reads SASEGT. CDR3 DNA: TGTGCCAGCAGTGCACAGGGGTATACCTACGAGCAGTACTTC. Residues: CASSAQGYTYEQYF.

V gene TRBV4-2 combines with J gene TRBJ2-2; 11 nucleotides agree with TRBD2. Germline CDR1 and CDR2: LGHNA and YNFKEQ. Trimming took 4 bases from V and 0 from J; bases not matched to a gene: 13. The length of the CDR3 is 20 residues. The CDR3 loop reads CASSLLGTSGLITNTGELFF. The CDR3 coding sequence is TGTGCCAGCAGCCTCCTTGGGACTAGCGGACTAATTACGAACACCGGGGAGCTGTTTTTT.

This chain links TRBV5-5 with TRBJ2-7; possibly TRBD2 for D (5 bases). The V and J ends lost 2 bases and 3 bases respectively, with 24 bases between them. The germline CDR1 and CDR2 sequences are SGHKS and YYEKEE (reference sequence). CDR3 length equals 18 residues. CDR3 coding DNA: TGTGCCAGCAGCTTCTTCGCCTCAGGTGGGCGGACTGACTACGAGCAGTACTTC. Translated: CASSFFASGGRTDYEQYF.

J is TRBJ2-7 and V is TRBV4-1; 9 bases are a match to TRBD1. The CDR3 extends over 16 amino acids. Trimming removed 4 bases from V and 5 bases from J; junction bases left unmatched: 12. The germline V gene has CDR1 MGHRA and CDR2 YSYEKL. The DNA for the CDR3 is TGCGCCAGCAGCCTCATACCCGGGACAGGGAAGAACGAGCAGTACTTC. Protein: CASSLIPGTGKNEQYF.

This clonotype was seen many times. The chain combines TRBV12-3 or TRBV12-4 with TRBJ2-7, with D tentatively TRBD1 (6 bases). The CDR3 length is 13 residues. Between the trimmed V and J ends, which lost 7 bases and 6 bases, there was a span of 16 bases. The CDR3, as DNA: TGTGCCAGCACCAGGGGCCCTCTGGGCGAGCAGTACTTC. Amino acids: CASTRGPLGEQYF.

V and J are TRBV18 and TRBJ1-5; no definite D call. The CDR3 runs 14 residues. The germline gives CDR1 KGHSH, CDR2 LQKENI. V was shortened by 5 bases and J by 7 bases, with 15 bases between the two germline ends. CDR3 protein: CASSETAFSQPQHF. CDR3 in DNA: TGTGCCAGCTCAGAGACCGCGTTTAGCCAGCCCCAGCATTTT.

The chain employs TRBV5-1 and TRBJ2-7; D possibly corresponds to TRBD2 (5 bases). From germline, CDR1 is SGHRS and CDR2 YFSETQ. The CDR3 sequence is 12 residues long. Trimming pared 10 bases from V and 3 bases from J, leaving 14 bases between. The CDR3 here is CASEGHDYEQYF. The CDR3 DNA sequence: TGCGCCTCCGAGGGCCATGACTACGAGCAGTACTTC.

The chain carries TRBV5-1 and TRBJ2-7, with D maybe TRBD1 (6 bases). Trimming shortened V by 1 base and J by 6 bases, and 11 bases separated the two germline ends. CDR3 length: 13 amino acids. Looked up from germline, CDR1 is SGHRS and CDR2 is YFSETQ. In nucleotides, the CDR3 is TGCGCCAGCAGCTTGAGGACAGTTGGCGAGCAGTACTTC. Protein product: CASSLRTVGEQYF.

This chain joins TRBV5-5 and TRBJ1-6, with 7 bases that match TRBD1. Germline V CDR1 and CDR2: SGHKS, YYEKEE (reference sequence). With V trimmed by 5 bases and J by 14 bases, 16 bases remained unmatched. CDR3 size: 15 residues. DNA for the CDR3: TGTGCCAGCAGTATGATCGACAGGGAGTTCGGGGCCCTCCACTTT. The encoded protein is CASSMIDREFGALHF.

The chain carries TRBV18 and TRBJ2-1; D possibly corresponds to TRBD2 (6 bases). The ends were cut back, 2 bases at V and 5 bases at J, with 10 bases in the middle. This CDR3 region has 14 residues. Germline CDR1 is KGHSH and CDR2 is LQKENI. The CDR3, as DNA: TGTGCCAGCTCACCATCGGCGGGGCACAATGAGCAGTTCTTC. This codes for CASSPSAGHNEQFF.

In this sample, this clonotype turned up many times. V is TRBV5-1 and J is TRBJ1-2; D unclear. The CDR3 extends over 15 amino acids. Germline V gene lookup returns CDR1 SGHRS and CDR2 YFSETQ. V was shortened by 6 bases and J by 0 bases, with 15 bases between the two germline ends. CDR3 DNA: TGCGCCAGCACAAGATCCGAACTGCCTAACTATGGCTACACCTTC. Protein product: CASTRSELPNYGYTF.

This clonotype has more than one count but fewer than ten. V usage is TRBV29-1 and J usage is TRBJ1-4; 7 nucleotides align to TRBD1. The germline V gene has CDR1 SQVTM and CDR2 ANQGSEA. J lost 2 bases, V lost 6 bases, and 6 bases had no gene match. This CDR3 region has 14 residues. As DNA, the CDR3 is TGCAGCGTGGGAAAGGGGGCGACTAATGAAAAACTGTTTTTT. It codes for CSVGKGATNEKLFF.

A few counts support this clonotype. The chain carries TRBV6-5 and TRBJ1-2; TRBD1 matches at 8 bases. V shed 5 bases, J shed 11 bases, and the junction held 10 bases outside the gene matches. The CDR3 extends over 13 amino acids. Per the germline V gene, CDR1 is MNHEY and CDR2 is SVGAGI. Written as DNA, the CDR3 is TGTGCCAGCAGTACCGGACAGGGCCGGCTATACACCTTC. Protein product: CASSTGQGRLYTF.

This clonotype was detected a few times. The chain uses TRBV28 and TRBJ2-5; tentatively, D is TRBD1 (6 bases). This CDR3 is built from 14 residues. The V gene's germline CDR1 is MDHEN and CDR2 SYDVKM. The germline V and J ends were trimmed by 2 bases and 5 bases, with 12 bases remaining between them. In DNA, the CDR3 is TGTGCCAGCAGTTTAATGGCAGGGGCCGAGACCCAGTACTTC. Encoded protein: CASSLMAGAETQYF.

With regard to this clonotype: An end of the junction does not agree with germline; a read error may underlie this. The chain is built from TRBV3-1 and TRBJ2-2; no firm D call. The CDR3 has 12 amino acids. CDR1 is LGHDT and CDR2 is YNNKEL in the germline V gene (reference sequence). Written as DNA, the CDR3 is TGTGCCAGCAGCCTTACCACCTGGGAGCTGTTTTTT. It codes for CASSLTTWELFF.

This chain links TRBV28 with TRBJ2-1; no clear D. This CDR3 has 15 amino acids. With 6 bases removed from V and 4 bases from J, the gap between germline ends came to 16 bases. Germline CDR1 and CDR2: MDHEN and SYDVKM. CDR3 DNA: TGTGCCAGCAGCTCACCAGAGATTTCTTACAATGAGCAGTTCTTC. Encoded protein: CASSSPEISYNEQFF.

This clonotype was counted between two and nine times. The J gene is TRBJ1-2, the V gene TRBV4-3; tentatively, D is TRBD1 (6 bases). Germline CDR1 reads LGHNA; CDR2 reads YSLEER. The V end was cut by 1 base, the J end by 4 bases, with 7 bases between. This CDR3 is built from 13 residues. The CDR3 nucleotides are TGCGCCAGCAGCCAAGCGGGGGCCTATGGCTACACCTTC. This gives the protein CASSQAGAYGYTF.

Only a few counts were recorded for this clonotype. The gene calls are TRBV4-3 and TRBJ2-7; 8 bases map to TRBD2. Per the germline V gene, CDR1 is LGHNA and CDR2 is YSLEER. V shed 0 bases, J shed 2 bases, and the junction held 3 bases outside the gene matches. The CDR3 sequence is 15 residues long. Here the CDR3 reads CASSQESGSAYEQYF. DNA of the CDR3: TGCGCCAGCAGCCAAGAGAGCGGGAGCGCCTACGAGCAGTACTTC.

This chain links TRBV12-3 or TRBV12-4 with TRBJ2-4, with 10 bases lining up with TRBD2. The V and J ends lost 2 bases and 0 bases, in that order; junction bases with no gene match: 7. The CDR3 has 18 amino acids. CDR3 coding DNA: TGTGCCAGCAGTTTATCTAGCGGGGGCGCACTAGCCAAAAACATTCAGTACTTC. It translates to CASSLSSGGALAKNIQYF.

The V and J genes are TRBV20-1 and TRBJ2-1; 14 bases align to TRBD2. Unmatched junction bases numbered 16, after V lost 2 bases and J lost 10 bases. The length of the CDR3 is 18 residues. CDR1 and CDR2 from the germline V gene are DFQATT and SNEGSKA (reference sequence). This CDR3 reads CSARTGTSGSRYIGEQFF. CDR3 sequence (DNA): TGCAGTGCTAGAACCGGGACTAGCGGGAGCCGCTACATAGGGGAGCAGTTCTTC.

The V gene is TRBV5-6, the J gene TRBJ2-4, with D maybe TRBD2 (6 bases). Germline assignment: CDR1 SGHDT and CDR2 YYEEEE. The ends were cut back, 0 bases at V and 7 bases at J, with 11 bases in the middle. The CDR3 contains 14 residues. This CDR3 reads CASSLVGGTNIQYF. Written as DNA, the CDR3 is TGTGCCAGCAGCTTGGTCGGGGGTACGAACATTCAGTACTTC.

This clonotype was seen more than once but under ten times. V is TRBV12-3 or TRBV12-4 and J is TRBJ2-1, with D possibly being TRBD2 (5 bases). This CDR3 has 16 residues. V was shortened by 6 bases and J by 3 bases, with 18 bases between the two germline ends. The CDR3 here is CASSPVSAAFYNEQFF. CDR3 nucleotide sequence: TGTGCCAGCAGCCCCGTTAGCGCAGCATTCTACAATGAGCAGTTCTTC.

This clonotype was seen a few times. The CDR3 sequence: CASSWDRNQETQYF. The DNA of the CDR3 is TGTGCCAGCAGTTGGGACAGGAACCAAGAGACCCAGTACTTC. The V call is TRBV2, the J call TRBJ2-5, with 8 bases lining up with TRBD1. CDR1 SNHLY and CDR2 FYNNEI come from the germline V gene. V lost 5 bases to trimming and J lost 0 bases; unmatched junction nucleotides: 2. The CDR3 totals 14 residues.

This chain uses TRBV14 with TRBJ2-7, with D maybe TRBD2 (7 bases). Trimming shortened V by 0 bases and J by 2 bases, and 14 bases separated the two germline ends. There are 16 residues in the CDR3. Germline values: CDR1 SGHDN, CDR2 FVKESK. This chain's CDR3 is CASSQDSGGSPYEQYF. The CDR3 coding sequence is TGTGCCAGCAGCCAAGACTCGGGGGGCTCCCCCTACGAGCAGTACTTC.